This entry lists 22 T cell receptor beta chains sequenced from one sample in a study of chemoradiotherapy in HPV16-positive cancers. The method was immunoSEQ multiplex PCR; TCRdb's version includes in-frame clones alone and lacks a portion of them. The data show about 68,000 clones, 85% to 90% seen once. Source: blood, taken from a patient who underwent chemoradiotherapy. The receptors were sampled from a human donor with HPV-associated anogenital cancer.

This chain uses TRBV9 with TRBJ1-3; D ambiguous. The V and J ends lost 2 bases and 0 bases respectively, with 15 bases between them. The CDR3 sequence is 17 residues long. The germline gives CDR1 SGDLS, CDR2 YYNGEE. The DNA for the CDR3 is TGTGCCAGCAGCGTCGAGGCAGGTCGGAGCTCTGGAAACACCATATATTTT. It translates to CASSVEAGRSSGNTIYF. Together with reference TRBV9 and TRBJ1-3, the CDR3 gives the full variable domain: DSGVTQTPKHLITATGQRVTLRCSPRSGDLSVYWYQQSLDQGLQFLIQYYNGEERAKGNILERFSAQQFPDLHSELNLSSLELGDSALYFCASSVEAGRSSGNTIYFGEGSWLTVV.

This clone appeared a single time. The chain has TRBV5-1 and TRBJ2-5; 11 bases line up with TRBD1. This CDR3 is 15 amino acids long. The junction had 2 bases not matched to a gene; V was cut back by 0 bases and J by 4 bases. Germline V lookup: CDR1 SGHRS, CDR2 YFSETQ. Here the CDR3 reads CASSLGTGGGETQYF. CDR3 coding DNA: TGCGCCAGCAGCTTGGGGACAGGGGGCGGAGAGACCCAGTACTTC.

The V and J genes are TRBV7-6 and TRBJ2-2; D is possibly TRBD2 (5 bases). Trimming shortened V by 0 bases and J by 4 bases, and 12 bases separated the two germline ends. In germline, CDR1 is SGHVS, CDR2 FNYEAQ. The CDR3 is 16 residues long. The CDR3 region is CASSLAWGAGTGELFF. The CDR3 DNA follows: TGTGCCAGCAGCTTAGCGTGGGGTGCGGGCACCGGGGAGCTGTTTTTT.

The rearrangement joins TRBV10-3 to TRBJ2-7; possibly TRBD1 or TRBD2 for D (5 bases each). The germline V and J ends were trimmed by 10 bases and 0 bases, with 19 bases remaining between them. The CDR3 is made up of 15 amino acids. The V gene's germline CDR1 is ENHRY and CDR2 SYGVKD. As DNA, the CDR3 is TGTGCCAGCACTTACTCGGCTGGGGGCTCCTACGAGCAGTACTTC. It yields the protein CASTYSAGGSYEQYF.

The chain couples TRBV9 to TRBJ2-3, with 9 bases fitting TRBD2. The J segment lost 6 bases and the V segment lost 5 bases, leaving 7 bases of the junction unmatched. Germline assignment: CDR1 SGDLS and CDR2 YYNGEE. The CDR3 runs 14 residues. The CDR3 reads CASSERGARDTQYF. DNA of the CDR3: TGTGCCAGCAGTGAGCGGGGGGCCCGGGATACGCAGTATTTT.

The rearrangement joins TRBV13 to TRBJ2-5; 7 bases match TRBD2. The CDR3 is made up of 17 amino acids. The V segment lost 3 bases and the J segment 5 bases; nucleotides outside the gene matches: 15. Germline values: CDR1 PRHDT, CDR2 FYEKMQ (reference sequence). The DNA of the CDR3 is TGTGCCAGCAGCTTGTCTAGCGGAACATTCCGGGGGGAGACCCAGTACTTC. Translated: CASSLSSGTFRGETQYF.

The chain uses TRBV6-1 and TRBJ2-3, with D tentatively TRBD2 (6 bases). Germline loops: CDR1 MNHNS, CDR2 SASEGT. Trimming pared 2 bases from V and 2 bases from J, leaving 14 bases between. The CDR3 consists of 16 residues. CDR3: CASSETSNPPTDTQYF. The DNA for the CDR3 is TGTGCCAGCAGTGAAACTAGCAATCCCCCCACAGATACGCAGTATTTT.

The chain is built from TRBV27 and TRBJ2-1; TRBD2 is a possible D gene (6 bases). The ends were cut back, 5 bases at V and 0 bases at J, with 14 bases in the middle. CDR1 is MNHEY, CDR2 SMNVEV, per germline (reference sequence). The CDR3 is 16 amino acids. The chain's CDR3 is CASSPPAGLSYNEQFF. DNA of the CDR3: TGTGCCAGCAGTCCCCCAGCGGGCCTCTCCTACAATGAGCAGTTCTTC.

The V and J genes are TRBV28 and TRBJ1-2, with 11 bases lining up with TRBD1. Trimming took 6 bases from V and 6 from J; bases not matched to a gene: 3. The germline V gene encodes CDR1 MDHEN and CDR2 SYDVKM. The CDR3 covers 13 residues. The CDR3 loop is CASSEDRGHGYTF. The CDR3 region has the DNA TGTGCCAGCAGCGAGGACAGGGGGCATGGCTACACCTTC.

This chain connects TRBV5-1 to TRBJ2-7; TRBD1 is a possible D gene (6 bases). Germline CDR1 is SGHRS and CDR2 is YFSETQ. V lost 0 bases and J lost 1, with 14 bases in between. This CDR3 has 16 amino acids. In nucleotides, the CDR3 is TGCGCCAGCAGCTTGGGGCCGCTGGACAGTTCCTACGAGCAGTACTTC. This gives the protein CASSLGPLDSSYEQYF.

This clone turned up a few times. The chain's CDR3 is CASRSDRGVNTEAFF. The CDR3 DNA sequence: TGTGCCAGCAGATCGGACAGGGGTGTAAACACTGAAGCTTTCTTT. This chain links TRBV6-6 with TRBJ1-1; TRBD1 agrees at 9 bases. The trim removed 6 bases at V and 2 bases at J, leaving 7 bases unmatched. The CDR3 spans 15 residues. CDR1 is MNHNY and CDR2 is SVGAGI in the germline V gene (reference sequence).

This chain's CDR3 is CASRLSPQGEAFF. CDR3 nucleotide sequence: TGTGCCAGCAGGCTTTCTCCTCAGGGTGAAGCTTTCTTT. The J gene is TRBJ1-1, the V gene TRBV6-6, with D possibly TRBD1 on 5 matching bases. In germline, CDR1 is MNHNY, CDR2 SVGAGI (reference sequence). The CDR3 consists of 13 residues. Between the trimmed V and J ends, which lost 6 bases and 7 bases, there was a span of 15 bases.

The chain has TRBV29-1 and TRBJ2-4, with a weak D call TRBD2 (6 bases). Between the trimmed V and J ends, which lost 6 bases and 6 bases, there was a span of 15 bases. Germline V gene lookup returns CDR1 SQVTM and CDR2 ANQGSEA. This CDR3 has 13 residues. The CDR3 spells CSVADRGRNIQYF. CDR3 sequence (DNA): TGCAGCGTCGCCGACCGGGGGAGAAACATTCAGTACTTC.

V and J are TRBV5-1 and TRBJ2-7; 7 bases match TRBD1. V lost 0 bases and J lost 1; bases outside the gene matches: 7. Germline V gene sequence: CDR1 SGHRS, CDR2 YFSETQ. This CDR3 is 16 amino acids long. CDR3 sequence: CASSLGGTASSYEQYF. CDR3 DNA: TGCGCCAGCAGCTTGGGAGGGACAGCCTCGTCCTACGAGCAGTACTTC. Complete variable domain (other parts from reference TRBV5-1 and TRBJ2-7): KAGVTQTPRYLIKTRGQQVTLSCSPISGHRSVSWYQQTPGQGLQFLFEYFSETQRNKGNFPGRFSGRQFSNSRSEMNVSTLELGDSALYLCASSLGGTASSYEQYFGPGTRLTVT.

The chain combines TRBV9 with TRBJ2-2, with 7 bases fitting TRBD1. This CDR3 has 15 residues. Germline V gene sequence: CDR1 SGDLS, CDR2 YYNGEE. J lost 6 bases, V lost 3 bases, and 8 bases had no gene match. This chain's CDR3 is CASSGTGTVAGELFF. As DNA, the CDR3 is TGTGCCAGCAGCGGTACCGGGACAGTCGCCGGGGAGCTGTTTTTT.

Details on this clone: Its ends do not fully match the called genes, so a read error is possible. This chain connects TRBV2 to TRBJ1-2, with D possibly TRBD1 on 5 matching bases. The CDR3 extends over 16 amino acids. Germline-derived CDR1 and CDR2 are SNHLY and FYNNEI. CDR3: CAGSEVPGPSNYGYTF. The CDR3, as DNA: TGTGCCGGCAGTGAAGTTCCAGGGCCTTCTAACTATGGCTACACCTTC.

This clone was observed a few times. The gene calls are TRBV7-2 and TRBJ1-1; no reliable D call. The CDR3 totals 15 residues. Germline values: CDR1 SGHTA, CDR2 FQGNSA. The V and J ends lost 2 bases and 0 bases respectively, with 10 bases between them. CDR3 in amino acids: CASSLFISLNTEAFF. The CDR3 nucleotides are TGTGCCAGCAGCTTATTTATCTCTCTGAACACTGAAGCTTTCTTT. Full variable domain (remainder filled in from reference TRBV7-2 and TRBJ1-1): GAGVSQSPSNKVTEKGKDVELRCDPISGHTALYWYRQSLGQGLEFLIYFQGNSAPDKSGLPSDRFSAERTGGSVSTLTIQRTQQEDSAVYLCASSLFISLNTEAFFGQGTRLTVV.

This clone was detected a few times. The chain carries TRBV7-2 and TRBJ2-3; possibly TRBD1 or TRBD2 for D (6 bases each). Germline CDR1 and CDR2: SGHTA and FQGNSA. Between the trimmed V and J ends, which lost 5 bases and 1 base, there was a span of 10 bases. This CDR3 contains 14 residues. CDR3 sequence reads: CASSLGGRTDTQYF. The CDR3 bases are TGTGCCAGCAGCCTGGGGGGCCGCACAGATACGCAGTATTTT.

In this sample, this clone turned up once. The genes are TRBV28 and TRBJ1-4, with D hard to call. Trimming stripped 4 bases from V and 3 bases from J, with 15 bases between. CDR3 length: 16 residues. Germline loops: CDR1 MDHEN, CDR2 SYDVKM. CDR3 bases: TGTGCCAGCAGTTCAAAACGGGGAAACTCTAATGAAAAACTGTTTTTT. Amino acids: CASSSKRGNSNEKLFF. The whole variable domain, remainder taken from reference TRBV28 and TRBJ1-4, is DVKVTQSSRYLVKRTGEKVFLECVQDMDHENMFWYRQDPGLGLRLIYFSYDVKMKEKGDIPEGYSVSREKKERFSLILESASTNQTSMYLCASSSKRGNSNEKLFFGSGTQLSVL.

This clone came up once. The chain employs TRBV27 and TRBJ2-7; 7 nucleotides line up with TRBD1. This CDR3 is 12 amino acids long. The germline V gene encodes CDR1 MNHEY and CDR2 SMNVEV (reference sequence). V was pared by 10 bases and J by 0 bases, with 3 bases of the junction left unmatched. CDR3: CATRDSSYEQYF. The CDR3 bases are TGTGCCACCAGGGACAGCTCCTACGAGCAGTACTTC.

The rearrangement joins TRBV9 to TRBJ2-3; TRBD2 agrees at 10 bases. This CDR3 spans 15 amino acids. Germline assignment: CDR1 SGDLS and CDR2 YYNGEE. J gave up 3 bases and V 4 bases, and 5 bases lay outside the gene matches. CDR3 protein: CASSPASGGTDTQYF. The CDR3 coding sequence is TGTGCCAGCAGCCCGGCTAGCGGGGGAACAGATACGCAGTATTTT.

The rearrangement uses TRBV9 and TRBJ1-4; possible D gene TRBD1, 6 bases. The CDR3 has 14 residues. V lost 1 base and J 7 bases, leaving 11 bases between the germline ends. Germline V gene data show CDR1 as SGDLS and CDR2 as YYNGEE. The CDR3 here is CASSVQGGGEKLFF. In DNA, the CDR3 is TGTGCCAGCAGCGTACAAGGAGGGGGTGAAAAACTGTTTTTT.